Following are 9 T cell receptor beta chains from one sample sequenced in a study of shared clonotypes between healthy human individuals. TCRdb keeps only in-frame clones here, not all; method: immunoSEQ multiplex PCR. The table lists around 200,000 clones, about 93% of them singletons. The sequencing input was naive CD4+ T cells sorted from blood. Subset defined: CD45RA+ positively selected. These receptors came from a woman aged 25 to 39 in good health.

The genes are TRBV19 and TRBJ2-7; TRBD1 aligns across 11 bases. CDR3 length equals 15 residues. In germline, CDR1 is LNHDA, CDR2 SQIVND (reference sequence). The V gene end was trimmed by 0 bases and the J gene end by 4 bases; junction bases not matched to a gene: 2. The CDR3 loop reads CASSIDGTGGYEQYF. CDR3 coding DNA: TGTGCCAGTAGTATAGATGGGACAGGGGGTTACGAGCAGTACTTC.

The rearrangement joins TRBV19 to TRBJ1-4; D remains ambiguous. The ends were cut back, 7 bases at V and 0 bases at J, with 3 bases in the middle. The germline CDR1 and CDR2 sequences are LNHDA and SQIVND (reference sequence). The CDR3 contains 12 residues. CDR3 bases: TGTGCCAGTATTTCAACTAATGAAAAACTGTTTTTT. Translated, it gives CASISTNEKLFF. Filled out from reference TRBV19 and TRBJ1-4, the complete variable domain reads DGGITQSPKYLFRKEGQNVTLSCEQNLNHDAMYWYRQDPGQGLRLIYYSQIVNDFQKGDIAEGYSVSREKKESFPLTVTSAQKNPTAFYLCASISTNEKLFFGSGTQLSVL.

Here the CDR3 DNA reads TGTGCCAGCAGCCCCCCAACCACCAGCACAGATACGCAGTATTTT. Encoded protein: CASSPPTTSTDTQYF. The V call is TRBV13, the J call TRBJ2-3, with D unclear. Germline V gene data show CDR1 as PRHDT and CDR2 as FYEKMQ (reference sequence). CDR3 length: 15 residues. Trimming removed 5 bases from V and 0 bases from J, with 12 bases in between.

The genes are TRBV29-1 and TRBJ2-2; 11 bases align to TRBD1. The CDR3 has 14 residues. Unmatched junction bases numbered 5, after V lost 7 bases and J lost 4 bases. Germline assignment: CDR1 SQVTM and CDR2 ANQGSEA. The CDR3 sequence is CSGRGQGVTGELFF. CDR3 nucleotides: TGCAGCGGACGGGGACAGGGGGTCACCGGGGAGCTGTTTTTT.

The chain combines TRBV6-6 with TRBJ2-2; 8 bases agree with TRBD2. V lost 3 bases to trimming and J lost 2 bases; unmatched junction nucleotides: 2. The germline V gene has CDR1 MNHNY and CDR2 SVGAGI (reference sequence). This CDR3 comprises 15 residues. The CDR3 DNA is TGTGCCAGCAGTTATACTAGCGGTAACACCGGGGAGCTGTTTTTT. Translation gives CASSYTSGNTGELFF.

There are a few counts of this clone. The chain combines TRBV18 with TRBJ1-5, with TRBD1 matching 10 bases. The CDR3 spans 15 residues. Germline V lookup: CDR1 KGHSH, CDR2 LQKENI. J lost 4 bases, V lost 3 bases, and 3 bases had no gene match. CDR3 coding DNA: TGTGCCAGCTCACCGGCGGGACAGGGGAATCAGCCCCAGCATTTT. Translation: CASSPAGQGNQPQHF.

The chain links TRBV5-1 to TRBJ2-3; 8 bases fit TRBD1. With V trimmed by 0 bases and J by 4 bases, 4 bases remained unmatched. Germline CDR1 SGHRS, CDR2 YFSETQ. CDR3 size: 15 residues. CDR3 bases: TGCGCCAGCAGCTTGGGAGGACAGGGTTCAGATACGCAGTATTTT. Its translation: CASSLGGQGSDTQYF.

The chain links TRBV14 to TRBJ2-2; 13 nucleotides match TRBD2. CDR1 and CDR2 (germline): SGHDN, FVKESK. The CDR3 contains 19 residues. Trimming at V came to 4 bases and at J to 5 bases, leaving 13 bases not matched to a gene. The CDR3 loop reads CASSPTPGLAGYYTGELFF. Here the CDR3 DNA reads TGTGCCAGCAGCCCTACACCGGGACTAGCGGGATATTATACCGGGGAGCTGTTTTTT.

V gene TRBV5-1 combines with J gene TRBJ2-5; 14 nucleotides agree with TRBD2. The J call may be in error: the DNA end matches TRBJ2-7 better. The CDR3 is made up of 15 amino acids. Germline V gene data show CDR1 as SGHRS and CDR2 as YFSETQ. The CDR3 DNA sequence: TGCGCCAGCAGCCTGGGACTAGCGGGAGAGAACGAGCAGTACTTC. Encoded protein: CASSLGLAGENEQYF.